The present entry profiles one T cell receptor beta chain with its context. Its antigen is not identified. RNA amounts of about 0.5 to 1 ug underwent reverse transcription with random hexamers. TCRdb used MiXCR to reprocess the immunoSEQ multiplex PCR reads, holding one entry per CDR3 protein. The repertoire consists of under 200,000 distinct CDR3 sequences, with more than 85% occurring once and the leading ten covering around 0.16%. The sample originates from a study of CD8 T cells in Susac syndrome. Sequencing of TCR beta was performed on blood CD8+ T cells and on blood CD4+ T cells. This CDR3 is built from 15 residues. V lost 5 bases and J lost 7, with 17 bases in between. Germline CDR1 MNHEY, CDR2 SVGAGI. General study points: Susac CD8+ cells expanded clonally the most in TEMRA cells and in active patients. Susac-specific public clones in total CD8+ repertoires numbered some 16; in CD8+ TEMRA repertoires, they numbered five.

The V call is TRBV6-5, the J call TRBJ1-4, with a weak D call TRBD1 (5 bases). Source material: CD8+ T cells from PBMCs. This clonotype was obtained from a human donor with Susac syndrome. CDR3 DNA sequence: TGTGCCAGCAGTACAACCGGGACCGAGGGTGAAAAACTGTTTTTT. This encodes CASSTTGTEGEKLFF.